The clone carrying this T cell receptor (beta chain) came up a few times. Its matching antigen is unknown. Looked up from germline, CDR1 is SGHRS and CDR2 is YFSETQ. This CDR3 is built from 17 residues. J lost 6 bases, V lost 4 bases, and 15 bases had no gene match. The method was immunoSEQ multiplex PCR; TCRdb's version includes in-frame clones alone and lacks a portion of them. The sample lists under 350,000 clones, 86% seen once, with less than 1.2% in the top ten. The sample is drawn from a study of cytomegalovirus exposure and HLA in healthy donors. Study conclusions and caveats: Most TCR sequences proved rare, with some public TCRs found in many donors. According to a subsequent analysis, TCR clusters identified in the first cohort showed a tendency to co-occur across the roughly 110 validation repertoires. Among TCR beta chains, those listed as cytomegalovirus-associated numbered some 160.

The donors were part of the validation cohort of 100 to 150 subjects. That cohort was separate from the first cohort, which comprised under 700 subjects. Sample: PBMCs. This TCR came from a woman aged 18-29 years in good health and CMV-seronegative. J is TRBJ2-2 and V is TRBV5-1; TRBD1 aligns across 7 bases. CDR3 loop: CASSTIPGQDVAGELFF. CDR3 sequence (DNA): TGCGCCAGCAGCACAATCCCTGGACAGGATGTTGCCGGGGAGCTGTTTTTT. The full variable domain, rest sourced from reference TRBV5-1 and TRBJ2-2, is KAGVTQTPRYLIKTRGQQVTLSCSPISGHRSVSWYQQTPGQGLQFLFEYFSETQRNKGNFPGRFSGRQFSNSRSEMNVSTLELGDSALYLCASSTIPGQDVAGELFFGEGSRLTVL.